This T cell receptor (beta chain) emerged from a study of human T cells and chemical hapten exposure. Time point in this sample: patch test 1, 2 weeks after DPC sensitization. The treatment: therapeutic diphenylcyclopropenone sensitization with weekly scalp DPC. This clonotype was counted at least ten times. Its antigen is not identified. General observations from the study: TCRs above 1 in 1000 frequency stayed constant with DPC sensitization.

From germline, CDR1 is LGHDT and CDR2 YNNKEL (reference sequence). The CDR3 spans 13 residues. Trimming removed 4 bases at V and 8 bases at J, with 14 bases between. TCRdb called the RACE reads again in MiXCR, with one record for every CDR3 protein. The table shows roughly 70,000 distinct CDR3 sequences, with 7.5% to 10% occurring only once. The input for sequencing was whole blood, taken in connection with sensitization to the hapten diphenylcyclopropenone (DPC). The receptor was derived from a woman in her 40s with alopecia areata. Some clones in this sample may be carry-over from other donors' samples. The chain joins TRBV3-1 to TRBJ1-2, with D possibly matching TRBD1 (5 bases). As DNA, the CDR3 is TGTGCCAGCAGCCGAGGGGACGCTCGAGGCTACACCTTC. The encoded protein is CASSRGDARGYTF.